This T cell receptor beta chain was captured in a study of CD8+CD57+ T cells in acquired aplastic anemia. In patients chosen for sequencing, flow cytometry had shown CD8+CD57+ cell expansion. TCR beta VDJ and CDR3 profiles were obtained from a genomic DNA template. MiXCR was run by TCRdb on the reads, yielding one entry per CDR3 protein. The sample has 200,000 to 250,000 distinct CDR3 sequences, about half seen once. Only a few counts were recorded for this clonotype. Trimming stripped 5 bases from V and 4 bases from J, with 18 bases between. The CDR3 is made up of 15 amino acids. In germline, CDR1 is SGHVS, CDR2 FQNEAQ.

The specimen sequenced was sorted CD4+, CD8+, or CD8+CD57+ T cells (not recorded which) from PBMCs. J is TRBJ2-7 and V is TRBV7-8, with a weak D call TRBD1 (6 bases). The TCR sequence derives from a human donor with aplastic anemia. The CDR3 protein is CASSTRTGSVYEQYF. CDR3 DNA: TGTGCCAGCAGCACTCGAACAGGGTCGGTTTACGAGCAGTACTTC. Looking up the rest from reference TRBV7-8 and TRBJ2-7 gives the full variable domain: GAGVSQSPRYKVAKRGQDVALRCDPISGHVSLFWYQQALGQGPEFLTYFQNEAQLDKSGLPSDRFFAERPEGSVSTLKIQRTQQEDSAVYLCASSTRTGSVYEQYFGPGTRLTVT.